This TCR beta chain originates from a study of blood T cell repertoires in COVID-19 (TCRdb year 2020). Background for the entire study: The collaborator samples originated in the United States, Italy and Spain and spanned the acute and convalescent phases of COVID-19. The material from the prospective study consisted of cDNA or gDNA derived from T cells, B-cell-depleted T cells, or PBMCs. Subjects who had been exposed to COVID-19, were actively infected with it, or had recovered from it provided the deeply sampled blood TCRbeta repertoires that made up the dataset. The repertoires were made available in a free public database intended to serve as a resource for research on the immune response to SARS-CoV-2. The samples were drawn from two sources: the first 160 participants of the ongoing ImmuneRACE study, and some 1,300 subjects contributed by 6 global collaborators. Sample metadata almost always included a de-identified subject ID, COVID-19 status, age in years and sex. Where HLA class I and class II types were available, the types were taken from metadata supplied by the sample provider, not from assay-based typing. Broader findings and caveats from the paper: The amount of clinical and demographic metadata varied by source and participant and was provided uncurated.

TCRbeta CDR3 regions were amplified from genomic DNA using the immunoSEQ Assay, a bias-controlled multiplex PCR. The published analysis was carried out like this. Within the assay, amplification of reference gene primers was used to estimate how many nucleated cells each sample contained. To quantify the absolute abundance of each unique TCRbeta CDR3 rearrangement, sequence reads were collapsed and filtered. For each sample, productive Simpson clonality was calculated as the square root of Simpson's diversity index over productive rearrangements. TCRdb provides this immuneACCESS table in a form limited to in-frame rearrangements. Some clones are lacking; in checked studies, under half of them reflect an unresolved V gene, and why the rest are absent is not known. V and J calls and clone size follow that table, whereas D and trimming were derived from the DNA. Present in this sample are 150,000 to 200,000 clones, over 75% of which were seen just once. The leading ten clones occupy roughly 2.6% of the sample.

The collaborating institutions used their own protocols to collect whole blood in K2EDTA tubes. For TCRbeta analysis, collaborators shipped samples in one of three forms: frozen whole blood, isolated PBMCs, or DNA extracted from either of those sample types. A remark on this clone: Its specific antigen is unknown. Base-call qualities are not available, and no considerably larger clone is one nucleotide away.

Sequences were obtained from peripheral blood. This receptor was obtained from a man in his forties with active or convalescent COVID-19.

CDR3 reads: CATRRDRQRGYTF. The nucleotide sequence is TGTGCCACCAGGCGGGACCGCCAAAGAGGCTACACCTTC. This sequence uses TRBV24-1 and TRBJ1-2; the D gene is perhaps TRBD1, on 5 matching bases. Counted from cysteine to phenylalanine, this CDR3 has 13 amino acids. Just CDR3 DNA is preserved here, 39 bases in frame from base 1. CDR1 and CDR2, per the germline V gene, are KGHDR and SFDVKD. V and J are truncated by 7 bases and 8 bases respectively, leaving an intervening sequence of 16 bases.